The T cell receptor (beta chain) described here comes from a study of spatial heterogeneity in lung cancer. Across the study: In the raw reads, each unique TCR and UMI combination was present more than ten times on average.

A unique molecular identifier was carried by every single TCR cDNA molecule. TCRdb fed the 5' RACE reads into MiXCR, producing one record per CDR3 protein. The sample has 100,000 to 110,000 distinct CDR3 sequences, under 4.5% seen once. Findings and limits, study-wide: Expanded TCRs classified as ubiquitous or regional were counted, and these counts tracked ubiquitous and regional nonsynonymous mutations, respectively. Mutation tallies in tumors tracked expanded intratumoral alpha and beta TCR counts.

This clonotype was seen at least ten times. Antigen unknown. The time point here: sample taken at primary tumor resection. Frozen PBMC, nontumor lung or tumor provided whole RNA, which was sequenced unsorted. The TCR sequence derives from a male donor with early-stage non-small cell lung cancer. Sample: lung tumor tissue, taken at surgery.

CDR3 amino acids: CASRPLRDLHNEQFF. Here the CDR3 DNA reads TGTGCCAGCAGACCCCTACGGGACCTGCACAATGAGCAGTTCTTC. The chain employs TRBV28 and TRBJ2-1, with D tentatively TRBD1 or TRBD2 (5 bases each). Trimming cost V 6 bases and J 5 bases, with 17 bases left between them. CDR1 is MDHEN and CDR2 is SYDVKM in the germline V gene. The CDR3 is 15 amino acids.